These 20 T cell receptor beta chains were sequenced from one sample in a study of long-term antiretroviral therapy in people with HIV. Assay version v3.0 of immunoSEQ was used, and it was run at survey level. The method was immunoSEQ multiplex PCR; TCRdb's version includes in-frame clones alone and lacks a portion of them. The sample has some 28,000 clones, 70% to 90% seen once. The sequencing here drew on unsorted PBMCs, taken 0.8 years after starting antiretroviral therapy. These receptors all come from a woman aged 30 to 39 with HIV.

The gene calls are TRBV5-1 and TRBJ2-3; 14 bases agree with TRBD2. Losses at the gene ends were 4 bases for V and 6 bases for J; bases not matched to a gene: 4. The CDR3 consists of 15 residues. From germline, CDR1 is SGHRS and CDR2 YFSETQ. In nucleotides, the CDR3 is TGCGCCAGCAGCGGCAGGACTAGCGGGGGGGATACGCAGTATTTT. Translated, it gives CASSGRTSGGDTQYF.

Comments on this clone: The germline gene is not matched at one end of the junction; a read error may be the cause. As DNA, the CDR3 is TGTGCCAGCAGTTTATCTAGTGTCGGGGATCTGTTTTTT. This codes for CASSLSSVGDLFF. This chain joins TRBV27 and TRBJ2-2, with a possible D match to TRBD2 (5 bases). This CDR3 has 13 residues. The germline gives CDR1 MNHEY, CDR2 SMNVEV (reference sequence).

V usage is TRBV10-3 and J usage is TRBJ1-1; 8 bases align to TRBD1. CDR3 length: 15 amino acids. The V and J ends lost 8 bases and 0 bases, in that order; junction bases with no gene match: 8. CDR1 ENHRY and CDR2 SYGVKD come from the germline V gene. The CDR3 reads CAIRRQGALNTEAFF. CDR3 sequence (DNA): TGTGCCATCCGGCGGCAGGGGGCCCTGAACACTGAAGCTTTCTTT.

The J gene is TRBJ2-1, the V gene TRBV4-1; D is undetermined. V lost 6 bases and J 0 bases, leaving 15 bases between the germline ends. The germline gives CDR1 MGHRA, CDR2 YSYEKL. The CDR3 has 16 amino acids. CDR3 coding DNA: TGCGCCAGCAGGCATTCTCCAGCCAACTCCTACAATGAGCAGTTCTTC. This sequence encodes CASRHSPANSYNEQFF.

J is TRBJ1-2 and V is TRBV30; D call uncertain. Between the trimmed V and J ends, which lost 8 bases and 2 bases, there was a span of 15 bases. The CDR3 is 13 residues long. Per germline, CDR1 GTSNPN and CDR2 SVGIG (reference sequence). The CDR3 sequence: CASSLSENYGYTF. DNA for the CDR3: TGTGCCAGCTCTCTTTCGGAGAACTATGGCTACACCTTC.

In its sample, this clone was seen a few times. The chain joins TRBV9 to TRBJ2-5; 8 bases are a match to TRBD1. CDR3 length: 15 amino acids. V was clipped by 0 bases and J by 4 bases; unmatched bases: 5. Germline-derived CDR1 and CDR2 are SGDLS and YYNGEE. The CDR3 sequence is CASSVVGTGGETQYF. The CDR3 nucleotides are TGTGCCAGCAGCGTAGTAGGTACAGGGGGAGAGACCCAGTACTTC. The full variable domain, in which reference TRBV9 and TRBJ2-5 provide the parts outside the CDR3, is DSGVTQTPKHLITATGQRVTLRCSPRSGDLSVYWYQQSLDQGLQFLIQYYNGEERAKGNILERFSAQQFPDLHSELNLSSLELGDSALYFCASSVVGTGGETQYFGPGTRLLVL.

CDR3 sequence (DNA): TGTGCCAGCAGCTTAGCGGACGGTTGGGGGTACACCATATATTTT. Its protein is CASSLADGWGYTIYF. The chain couples TRBV11-2 to TRBJ1-3, with D possibly matching TRBD1 (5 bases). The CDR3 totals 15 residues. Germline assignment: CDR1 SGHAT and CDR2 FQNNGV. V dropped 1 base and J dropped 8 bases, with 15 bases sitting between them. Looking up the rest from reference TRBV11-2 and TRBJ1-3 gives the full variable domain: EAGVAQSPRYKIIEKRQSVAFWCNPISGHATLYWYQQILGQGPKLLIQFQNNGVVDDSQLPKDRFSAERLKGVDSTLKIQPAKLEDSAVYLCASSLADGWGYTIYFGEGSWLTVV.

The genes are TRBV7-9 and TRBJ2-1, with D unclear. With 5 bases removed from V and 4 bases from J, the gap between germline ends came to 15 bases. Germline V CDR1 and CDR2: SEHNR, FQNEAQ (reference sequence). This CDR3 region has 15 residues. CDR3 amino acids: CASSPSVTAYNEQFF. For the CDR3, the DNA is TGTGCCAGCAGCCCCTCGGTCACAGCGTACAATGAGCAGTTCTTC.

Note on this clone: The same CDR3 also results from other DNA sequences found in this sample. The chain couples TRBV6-5 to TRBJ1-5, with no clear D. The V end was cut by 1 base, the J end by 0 bases, with 1 base between. The V gene's germline CDR1 is MNHEY and CDR2 SVGAGI. CDR3 length: 13 residues. CDR3 loop: CASSYYSNQPQHF. The DNA of the CDR3 is TGTGCCAGCAGTTACTATAGCAATCAGCCCCAGCATTTT.

The chain employs TRBV10-3 and TRBJ2-5; the D gene could be TRBD1 or TRBD2 (5 bases each). The V end was cut by 10 bases, the J end by 4 bases, with 16 bases between. Germline assignment: CDR1 ENHRY and CDR2 SYGVKD. This CDR3 has 13 residues. The CDR3: CATGNVGVETQYF. In DNA form, the CDR3 reads TGTGCCACCGGCAACGTGGGGGTAGAGACCCAGTACTTC.

V is TRBV7-8 and J is TRBJ2-1, with D uncertain. From germline, CDR1 is SGHVS and CDR2 FQNEAQ. The V end was cut by 5 bases, the J end by 6 bases, with 11 bases between. This CDR3 has 13 residues. The CDR3 coding sequence is TGTGCCAGCAGCCCCTTACCCGTCAATGAGCAGTTCTTC. Translation: CASSPLPVNEQFF.

The rearrangement uses TRBV5-8 and TRBJ1-5; no firm D call. The germline V and J ends were trimmed by 1 base and 0 bases, with 11 bases remaining between them. This CDR3 has 16 residues. The germline V gene has CDR1 SGHTS and CDR2 YDEGEE. CDR3 coding DNA: TGTGCCAGCAGCTTGATTGGCAGCTATAGCAATCAGCCCCAGCATTTT. As protein: CASSLIGSYSNQPQHF.

This rearrangement joins TRBV7-2 to TRBJ1-2, with 7 bases matching TRBD1. This CDR3 is built from 15 residues. The ends lost 5 bases at V and 3 bases at J; junction bases unmatched: 9. Germline V gene data show CDR1 as SGHTA and CDR2 as FQGNSA. The CDR3 DNA reads as TGTGCCAGCAGCGAACTACAAACAGGGGACTATGGCTACACCTTC. Encoded protein: CASSELQTGDYGYTF.

The chain links TRBV4-1 to TRBJ1-4; no definite D call. V shed 4 bases and J shed 0 bases, with 9 bases lying between them. The V gene's germline CDR1 is MGHRA and CDR2 YSYEKL. The CDR3 consists of 15 residues. In nucleotides, the CDR3 is TGCGCCAGCAGCCTCAGTTCTTCAACTAATGAAAAACTGTTTTTT. Protein sequence: CASSLSSSTNEKLFF.

The V and J genes are TRBV7-2 and TRBJ2-2; D remains ambiguous. CDR3 size: 13 residues. Germline V gene lookup returns CDR1 SGHTA and CDR2 FQGNSA. Between the trimmed V and J ends, which lost 4 bases and 9 bases, there was a span of 12 bases. As DNA, the CDR3 is TGTGCCAGCAGCTCCCCCCCGAGCTGGGAGCTGTTTTTT. This translates into CASSSPPSWELFF.

This clone showed up just once. V gene TRBV29-1 combines with J gene TRBJ2-6, with a tentative D call TRBD2 (6 bases). The V gene's germline CDR1 is SQVTM and CDR2 ANQGSEA. Trimming cost V 5 bases and J 5 bases, with 22 bases left between them. The CDR3 spans 17 residues. This chain's CDR3 is CSVRPTLAYSRANVLTF. CDR3 bases: TGCAGCGTTAGACCAACACTAGCATACAGTCGGGCCAACGTCCTGACTTTC.

The rearrangement links TRBV6-1 to TRBJ1-1; D not resolved. Trimming left V 2 bases short and J 8 bases short, with 6 bases between. CDR3 size: 11 residues. Looked up from germline, CDR1 is MNHNS and CDR2 is SASEGT. CDR3 in DNA: TGTGCCAGCAGTGAATGGGTGGAAGCTTTCTTT. It codes for CASSEWVEAFF.

V and J are TRBV5-4 and TRBJ1-2; 7 bases are a match to TRBD1. Germline-derived CDR1 and CDR2 are SGHNT and YYREEE (reference sequence). The CDR3 runs 16 residues. V dropped 4 bases and J dropped 11; count of bases not matched to a gene: 20. This chain's CDR3 is CASSPEAGGGKSGYTF. In DNA, the CDR3 is TGTGCCAGCAGCCCGGAGGCAGGAGGGGGCAAAAGTGGGTACACCTTC.

The chain carries TRBV7-3 and TRBJ2-3; 15 nucleotides align to TRBD2. Unmatched junction bases numbered 5, after V lost 5 bases and J lost 5 bases. The CDR3 is 16 amino acids. The germline CDR1 and CDR2 sequences are SGHTA and FQGTGA. The CDR3 loop reads CASSPGLAGGQDTQYF. As DNA, the CDR3 is TGTGCCAGCAGCCCTGGACTAGCGGGGGGGCAAGATACGCAGTATTTT.

The chain links TRBV5-4 to TRBJ2-3; TRBD1 matches at 8 bases. V shed 5 bases and J 2 bases; nucleotides not matched to a gene: 13. The CDR3 totals 17 residues. The germline V gene has CDR1 SGHNT and CDR2 YYREEE (reference sequence). CDR3 loop: CASRQPGQDPFTDTQYF. The CDR3, as DNA: TGTGCCAGCAGACAACCGGGACAGGACCCCTTCACAGATACGCAGTATTTT.